These T cell receptor beta chains were read from a single sample in a study of blood T cell repertoires in COVID-19. Clones were sequenced by immunoSEQ multiplex PCR, and TCRdb holds only the in-frame ones, with some missing. The repertoire holds about 230,000 clones, with 88% as singletons. The sample was peripheral blood. The source is a woman in her fifties or sixties with acute or convalescent COVID-19. The CDR3 runs from the conserved cysteine through the conserved F or W. D genes are given only for firm matches. Clone size appears in some rows only: once, few, many, or a class for an expanded clone.

clone_size,j_call,d_call,v_call,cdr3_nt,cdr3_aa
.,TRBJ1-4,.,TRBV7-6,TGTGCCAGCAGCTTACGAGACACCGATGAAAAACTGTTTTTT,CASSLRDTDEKLFF
.,TRBJ1-6,TRBD1,TRBV7-6,TGTGCCAGCAGCCCGAGGGGGCCGGGACAGGGGAATTCACCCCTCCACTTT,CASSPRGPGQGNSPLHF
.,TRBJ1-1,TRBD1,TRBV3-1/TRBV3-2,TGTGCCAGCAGCCAAAACAGGGGCACTGAAGCTTTCTTT,CASSQNRGTEAFF
.,TRBJ1-6,TRBD1,TRBV6-5,TGTGCCAGCAGTCGGTCCCAGGGGGTGAATTCACCCCTCCACTTT,CASSRSQGVNSPLHF
.,TRBJ1-5,.,TRBV19,TGTGCCAGTAGCCCGCCGGGTGGGCAGCCCCAGCATTTT,CASSPPGGQPQHF
.,TRBJ1-4,.,TRBV30,TGTGCCTGGAGTGTGGGGGGGGCTAATGAAAAACTGTTTTTT,CAWSVGGANEKLFF
.,TRBJ2-3,TRBD2,TRBV30,TGTGCATCCCGGGGGGTCGATACAGATACGCAGTATTTT,CASRGVDTDTQYF
.,TRBJ2-1,TRBD1,TRBV7-2,TGTGCCTGCACATGGGACAGGGGGCGGAATGAGCAGTTCTTC,CACTWDRGRNEQFF
once,TRBJ2-2,.,TRBV30,TGTGCCTGGAGTATACAGGGTCTTCGAGGCACCGGGGAGCTGTTTTTT,CAWSIQGLRGTGELFF
.,TRBJ1-2,TRBD1,TRBV14,TGTGCCAGCAGCCAAAGGGGGACAGGGGTTAGTGGCTACACCTTC,CASSQRGTGVSGYTF
.,TRBJ2-3,.,TRBV5-6,TGTGCCAGCAGCTCTGGACTAACAAGCACAGATACGCAGTATTTT,CASSSGLTSTDTQYF
.,TRBJ2-1,.,TRBV12-3/TRBV12-4,TGTGCCAGCACCCTACGGGGGACGGTTGAGCAGTTCTTC,CASTLRGTVEQFF
.,TRBJ1-1,TRBD1,TRBV6-1,TGTGCCAGCAGTGAACCGGGACAGCTTGAAGCTTTCTTT,CASSEPGQLEAFF
.,TRBJ1-5,.,TRBV30,TGTGCCTGGAGTGCCTCGGGGGATCAGCCCCAGCATTTT,CAWSASGDQPQHF
.,TRBJ2-4,.,TRBV6-1,TGTGCCAGCAGTGAAGCCTTGACAACTAAAAACATTCAGTACTTC,CASSEALTTKNIQYF
.,TRBJ2-1,.,TRBV5-1,TGCGCCAGCAGCCCACCAGCCGGACTGGGTCGGGATGAGCAGTTCTTC,CASSPPAGLGRDEQFF
.,TRBJ2-7,.,TRBV6-1,TGTGCCAGCAGTGAACCGGGAGACTACGACTACGAGCAGTACTTC,CASSEPGDYDYEQYF
.,TRBJ2-7,TRBD2,TRBV18,TGTGCCAGCCCACAGAAGGGAGGGATGAAGGAGCAGTACTTC,CASPQKGGMKEQYF
.,TRBJ2-3,TRBD2,TRBV2,TGTGCCAGCAATCCAGCGGGAGCTGGCACAGATACGCAGTATTTT,CASNPAGAGTDTQYF
.,TRBJ2-1,TRBD2,TRBV18,TGTGCCAGCTCACCACTCAGCGGGAGCTCCTACAATGAGCAGTTCTTC,CASSPLSGSSYNEQFF
.,TRBJ1-2,TRBD1,TRBV29-1,TGCAGCGTTGAAGAGACAGGGCTTGCCTATGGCTACACCTTC,CSVEETGLAYGYTF
.,TRBJ1-6,TRBD1,TRBV10-3,TGTGCCATCAGGCAACTGGGGGGCACAGGGGAATCACCCCTCCACTTT,CAIRQLGGTGESPLHF
.,TRBJ2-3,TRBD1,TRBV7-9,TGTGCCAGCAGCTTACGGGTCGGACAGGTCACAGATACGCAGTATTTT,CASSLRVGQVTDTQYF
.,TRBJ2-2,.,TRBV19,TGTGCCAGTAGTATGCGGAACACCGGGGAGCTGTTTTTT,CASSMRNTGELFF
.,TRBJ1-1,.,TRBV30,TGTGCCTGGAGTCGGGACACTGAAGCTTTCTTT,CAWSRDTEAFF
once,TRBJ2-1,TRBD1,TRBV5-1,TGCGCCAGCAGCTTGGCGCCGGGGACAGGGCTTCCTGAGCAGTTCTTC,CASSLAPGTGLPEQFF
.,TRBJ2-5,TRBD2,TRBV7-9,TGTGCCAGCAGCACACAAGGCGGGAGGGGGCAAGAGACCCAGTACTTC,CASSTQGGRGQETQYF
.,TRBJ2-3,TRBD2,TRBV18,TGTGCCAGCTCGTTAGTAGCGGGAGGAGGCACAGATACGCAGTATTTT,CASSLVAGGGTDTQYF
.,TRBJ2-7,TRBD2,TRBV7-9,TGTGCCAGCAGCCCCGAACTAGCGGGAGCCTACGAGCAGTACTTC,CASSPELAGAYEQYF
.,TRBJ2-5,.,TRBV5-6,TGTGCCAGCAGCTCGCAGGCAGGGTTTCAAGAGACCCAGTACTTC,CASSSQAGFQETQYF
.,TRBJ1-5,.,TRBV19,TGTGCCAGTAGTATTGACAGAAGCAATCAGCCCCAGCATTTT,CASSIDRSNQPQHF
.,TRBJ2-7,.,TRBV30,TGTGCCTGGAGTGGGAATACCGGGAGCCGGCTGGACGGTTACGAGCAGTACTTC,CAWSGNTGSRLDGYEQYF
.,TRBJ2-2,TRBD2,TRBV14,TGTGCCAGCAGCCAAGATCGGGTAGCGGGAGTAGTGTCCGGGGAGCTGTTTTTT,CASSQDRVAGVVSGELFF
.,TRBJ2-2,.,TRBV5-1,TGCGCCAGCAGCTTGGCAGTAGGGGCGGAGAACACCGGGGAGCTGTTTTTT,CASSLAVGAENTGELFF
.,TRBJ2-1,.,TRBV27,TGTGCCAGCAGTGAGGCGTTTTCCTACAATGAGCAGTTCTTC,CASSEAFSYNEQFF
.,TRBJ1-4,TRBD1,TRBV5-1,TGCGCCAGCAGCTCTCATGCCGGGACAGGGAGTGAAAAACTGTTTTTT,CASSSHAGTGSEKLFF
once,TRBJ1-1,.,TRBV2,TGTGCCAGCAGTCCCGGCCTGGGTCGATCTAGGAACACTGAAGCTTTCTTT,CASSPGLGRSRNTEAFF
.,TRBJ1-1,.,TRBV18,TGTGCCAGCTCAACCGACAGATATGAAGCTTTCTTT,CASSTDRYEAFF
.,TRBJ1-5,.,TRBV27,TGTGCCAGCAGTTTATCGTACCGGGTTGGCAATCAGCCCCAGCATTTT,CASSLSYRVGNQPQHF
.,TRBJ2-2,TRBD2,TRBV5-5,TGTGCCAGCAGCCTCGGACTAGCGGGAGGAACCGGGGAGCTGTTTTTT,CASSLGLAGGTGELFF
once,TRBJ2-3,TRBD2,TRBV3-1/TRBV3-2,TGTGCCAGCAGCCAGGGCCCGGGACTAGCGGGAGTCACGCAGTATTTT,CASSQGPGLAGVTQYF
.,TRBJ2-5,TRBD2,TRBV5-1,TGCGCCAGCAGCTTATCCCCTAGCGGGGATCAAGAGACCCAGTACTTC,CASSLSPSGDQETQYF
.,TRBJ1-5,TRBD1,TRBV6-1,TGTGCCAGCAGTGAAGTCAAAGGGACAGGGTATAGCAATCAGCCCCAGCATTTT,CASSEVKGTGYSNQPQHF
.,TRBJ2-3,TRBD2,TRBV7-2,TGTGCCAGCAGCTCGCAGCGGGAGGCAGATACGCAGTATTTT,CASSSQREADTQYF
few,TRBJ2-7,TRBD2,TRBV24-1,TGTGCCACCAGCCGGACTAGCGATTCCTACGAGCAGTACTTC,CATSRTSDSYEQYF
few,TRBJ1-6,.,TRBV4-3,TGCGCCAGCAGCCAAGACGTAGTTCGGACAGTCCCGAATGGTAATTCACCCCTCCACTTT,CASSQDVVRTVPNGNSPLHF
.,TRBJ2-1,TRBD2,TRBV7-7,TGTGCCAGCAGCCCCGGCCTTCGCGGGAGGATAGGGGATGAGCAGTTCTTC,CASSPGLRGRIGDEQFF
once,TRBJ2-2,.,TRBV30,TGTGCCTGGAGGACCACAGGGTCCAACACCGGGGAGCTGTTTTTT,CAWRTTGSNTGELFF
.,TRBJ2-5,.,TRBV12-3/TRBV12-4,TGTGCCAGTTCACAGACGGGGGAGACCCAGTACTTC,CASSQTGETQYF
.,TRBJ2-5,.,TRBV19,TGTGCCAGTAGTACTCCGGGACTCCAAGAGACCCAGTACTTC,CASSTPGLQETQYF
.,TRBJ1-2,TRBD1,TRBV19,TGTGCCAGTAGCGACAGGGTAGGCTACACCTTC,CASSDRVGYTF
few,TRBJ1-5,.,TRBV6-1,TGTGCCAGCAGTGAAAGAGAGCCTCAGCCCCAGCATTTT,CASSEREPQPQHF
.,TRBJ1-1,.,TRBV11-3,TGTGCGAGCACATACAGGGTTTACACTGAAGCTTTCTTT,CASTYRVYTEAFF
once,TRBJ1-1,.,TRBV14,TGTGCCAGCAGCCAAGATAGGGGGACTGAAGCTTTCTTT,CASSQDRGTEAFF
.,TRBJ1-2,.,TRBV5-1,TGCGCCAGCAGCTTAAACCCCTCGGGGTATACCGACGGGGCTAACTATGGCTACACCTTC,CASSLNPSGYTDGANYGYTF